This T cell receptor beta chain was recorded in a study of regulatory T cells in long-lasting Graves disease. This clonotype showed up many times. The time point: newly diagnosed GD, antithyroid drugs for less than 3 months. RNA extracted from PBMCs served as the sequencing template. Graves' disease diagnosis relied on American Thyroid Association guidelines. An endocrinology department in Xi'an, China, recruited the patients. This CDR3 region has 16 residues. The J segment lost 3 bases and the V segment lost 4 bases, leaving 8 bases of the junction unmatched. The V gene's germline CDR1 is MDHEN and CDR2 SYDVKM. Relying on iRepertoire HTBI primers and Arm-PCR of CDR3 regions, the team built TCR beta libraries. Each CDR3 protein is one row after TCRdb ran MiXCR on the multiplex PCR reads. This sample has some 500,000 distinct CDR3 sequences, with 16% found just once. This same sample was also taken into another study, of T cells in Graves' hyperthyroidism and ophthalmopathy.

The material was peripheral blood mononuclear cells (PBMCs), obtained at new diagnosis, from a patient treated with antithyroid drugs. The sequence was obtained from a woman between 40 and 65 years old with Graves disease. V gene TRBV28 combines with J gene TRBJ2-1, with 8 nucleotides matching TRBD1. The CDR3 coding sequence is TGTGCCAGCAGTTCTCCAGGGGGCTACAACTACAATGAGCAGTTCTTC. It encodes CASSSPGGYNYNEQFF.